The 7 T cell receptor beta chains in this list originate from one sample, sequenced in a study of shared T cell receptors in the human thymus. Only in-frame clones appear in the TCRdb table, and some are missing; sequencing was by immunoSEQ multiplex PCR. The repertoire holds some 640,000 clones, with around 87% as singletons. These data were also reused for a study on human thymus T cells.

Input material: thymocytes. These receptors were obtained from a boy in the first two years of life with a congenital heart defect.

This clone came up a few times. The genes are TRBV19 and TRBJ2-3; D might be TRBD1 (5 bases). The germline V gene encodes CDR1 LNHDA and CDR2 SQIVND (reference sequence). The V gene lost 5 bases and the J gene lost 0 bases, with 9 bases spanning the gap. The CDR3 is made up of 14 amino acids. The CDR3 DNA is TGTGCCAGTAGTCCGCGACAGAGCACAGATACGCAGTATTTT. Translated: CASSPRQSTDTQYF.

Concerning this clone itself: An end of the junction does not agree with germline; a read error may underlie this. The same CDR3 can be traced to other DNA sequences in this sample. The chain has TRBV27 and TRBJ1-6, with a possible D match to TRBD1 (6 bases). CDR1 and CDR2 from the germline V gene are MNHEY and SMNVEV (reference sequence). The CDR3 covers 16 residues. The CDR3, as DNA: TGTGCCAGCAGTTCTCCCACAGGGATCAGGAATTCCCCCCTCCACTTT. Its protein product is CASSSPTGIRNSPLHF.

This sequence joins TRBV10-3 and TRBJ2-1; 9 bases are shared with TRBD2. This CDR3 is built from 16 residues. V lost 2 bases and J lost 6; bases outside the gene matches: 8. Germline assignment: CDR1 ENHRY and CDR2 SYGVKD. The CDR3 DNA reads TGTGCCATCAGTGAGAAAGGCGGGAGGGCCGCCAATGAGCAGTTCTTC. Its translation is CAISEKGGRAANEQFF.

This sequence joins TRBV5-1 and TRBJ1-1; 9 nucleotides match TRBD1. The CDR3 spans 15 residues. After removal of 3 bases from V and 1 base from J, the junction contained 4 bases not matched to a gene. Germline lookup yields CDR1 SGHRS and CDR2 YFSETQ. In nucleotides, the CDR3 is TGCGCCAGCAGCTCCGGGACAGGGCCGAACACTGAAGCTTTCTTT. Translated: CASSSGTGPNTEAFF.

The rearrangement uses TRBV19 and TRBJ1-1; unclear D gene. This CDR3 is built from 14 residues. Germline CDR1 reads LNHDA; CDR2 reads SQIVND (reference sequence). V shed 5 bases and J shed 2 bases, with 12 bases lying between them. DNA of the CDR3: TGTGCCAGTAGTTACACGCTCCAAAACACTGAAGCTTTCTTT. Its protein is CASSYTLQNTEAFF.

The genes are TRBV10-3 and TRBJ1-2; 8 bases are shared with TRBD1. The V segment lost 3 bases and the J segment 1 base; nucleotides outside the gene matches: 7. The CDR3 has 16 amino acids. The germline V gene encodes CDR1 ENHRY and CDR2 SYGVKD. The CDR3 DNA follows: TGTGCCATCAGTGACGCGGACAGGGTCCGTAACTATGGCTACACCTTC. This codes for CAISDADRVRNYGYTF.

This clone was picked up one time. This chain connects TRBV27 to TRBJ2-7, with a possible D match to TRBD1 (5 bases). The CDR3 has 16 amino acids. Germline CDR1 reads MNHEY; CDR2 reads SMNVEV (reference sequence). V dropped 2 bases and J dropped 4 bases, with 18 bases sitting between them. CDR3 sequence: CASSLDPAGYEYEQYF. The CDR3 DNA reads TGTGCCAGCAGTTTAGATCCGGCAGGGTACGAATACGAGCAGTACTTC.